The 8 T cell receptor beta chains below were found in one sample sequenced in a study of blood T cell repertoires in COVID-19. The protocol was immunoSEQ multiplex PCR, while the TCRdb copy is restricted to in-frame clones and leaves out a portion. Of roughly 160,000 clones detected, around 90% appear once; the ten largest clones hold 0.45% to 0.6%. Input material: peripheral blood. The receptors originated from a man between 60 and 75 years old with COVID-19, enrolled during active disease.

This clone was picked up a small number of times. This sample also contains other DNA sequences that code for the same CDR3. The V gene is TRBV18, the J gene TRBJ2-5; 7 bases are shared with TRBD1. The CDR3 sequence is 13 residues long. The V segment lost 3 bases and the J segment 2 bases; nucleotides outside the gene matches: 0. Germline CDR1 and CDR2: KGHSH and LQKENI. The CDR3 reads CASSPGQQETQYF. For the CDR3, the DNA is TGTGCCAGCTCACCGGGACAGCAAGAGACCCAGTACTTC.

This clone has a single count. The V and J genes are TRBV30 and TRBJ1-5; possibly TRBD1 for D (6 bases). The V gene lost 1 base and the J gene lost 4 bases, with 8 bases spanning the gap. This CDR3 contains 13 residues. From germline, CDR1 is GTSNPN and CDR2 SVGIG (reference sequence). The CDR3 sequence: CAWSGTENQPQHF. The CDR3 DNA reads TGTGCCTGGAGTGGGACAGAAAATCAGCCCCAGCATTTT. The full variable domain, rest sourced from reference TRBV30 and TRBJ1-5, is SQTIHQWPATLVQPVGSPLSLECTVEGTSNPNLYWYRQAAGRGLQLLFYSVGIGQISSEVPQNLSASRPQDRQFILSSKKLLLSDSGFYLCAWSGTENQPQHFGDGTRLSIL.

There are a few counts of this clone. This CDR3 reads CASSRDSTSNEQYF. The CDR3 coding sequence is TGTGCCAGCTCAAGGGACAGTACCTCTAACGAGCAGTACTTC. The J gene is TRBJ2-7, the V gene TRBV18; 7 bases match TRBD1. Germline-derived CDR1 and CDR2 are KGHSH and LQKENI. V was clipped by 5 bases and J by 5 bases; unmatched bases: 9. This CDR3 spans 14 amino acids.

Worth noting for this clone: The same CDR3 can be traced to other DNA sequences in this sample. J is TRBJ1-2 and V is TRBV9; D perhaps matches TRBD1 (6 bases). V lost 1 base and J 2 bases, leaving 6 bases between the germline ends. Germline CDR1 is SGDLS and CDR2 is YYNGEE. The CDR3 extends over 13 amino acids. As DNA, the CDR3 is TGTGCCAGCAGCGTACAGGGGAACTATGGCTACACCTTC. This gives the protein CASSVQGNYGYTF. Supplemented by reference TRBV9 and TRBJ1-2, the full variable domain reads DSGVTQTPKHLITATGQRVTLRCSPRSGDLSVYWYQQSLDQGLQFLIQYYNGEERAKGNILERFSAQQFPDLHSELNLSSLELGDSALYFCASSVQGNYGYTFGSGTRLTVV.

J is TRBJ1-1 and V is TRBV19, with D unclear. The length of the CDR3 is 13 residues. Germline lookup yields CDR1 LNHDA and CDR2 SQIVND (reference sequence). The V end lost 0 bases, the J end lost 10 bases, and 12 bases lay between the germline ends. The DNA of the CDR3 is TGTGCCAGTAGTATAGATGAAACAGTCGGAGCTTTCTTT. This encodes CASSIDETVGAFF.

This sequence joins TRBV27 and TRBJ2-1; D remains ambiguous. Germline values: CDR1 MNHEY, CDR2 SMNVEV (reference sequence). V was shortened by 0 bases and J by 6 bases, with 6 bases between the two germline ends. CDR3 length: 13 residues. CDR3 residues: CASSLSPGNEQFF. For the CDR3, the DNA is TGTGCCAGCAGTTTATCCCCAGGCAATGAGCAGTTCTTC.

In nucleotides, the CDR3 is TGTGCCAGTAGTATAGATCCGGGTAGCACTGAAGCTTTCTTT. Its protein product is CASSIDPGSTEAFF. This chain connects TRBV19 to TRBJ1-1; D ambiguous. Germline CDR1 and CDR2: LNHDA and SQIVND (reference sequence). The V and J ends lost 0 bases and 4 bases respectively, with 9 bases between them. This CDR3 is built from 14 residues.

This clone was seen only a few times. This CDR3 reads CASSTAIRGRAFF. The CDR3 DNA is TGTGCCAGCAGTACCGCTATCAGGGGGCGAGCTTTCTTT. V and J are TRBV27 and TRBJ1-1, with 8 positions matching TRBD1. The V and J ends lost 5 bases and 10 bases, in that order; junction bases with no gene match: 9. The length of the CDR3 is 13 residues. Germline lookup yields CDR1 MNHEY and CDR2 SMNVEV (reference sequence).